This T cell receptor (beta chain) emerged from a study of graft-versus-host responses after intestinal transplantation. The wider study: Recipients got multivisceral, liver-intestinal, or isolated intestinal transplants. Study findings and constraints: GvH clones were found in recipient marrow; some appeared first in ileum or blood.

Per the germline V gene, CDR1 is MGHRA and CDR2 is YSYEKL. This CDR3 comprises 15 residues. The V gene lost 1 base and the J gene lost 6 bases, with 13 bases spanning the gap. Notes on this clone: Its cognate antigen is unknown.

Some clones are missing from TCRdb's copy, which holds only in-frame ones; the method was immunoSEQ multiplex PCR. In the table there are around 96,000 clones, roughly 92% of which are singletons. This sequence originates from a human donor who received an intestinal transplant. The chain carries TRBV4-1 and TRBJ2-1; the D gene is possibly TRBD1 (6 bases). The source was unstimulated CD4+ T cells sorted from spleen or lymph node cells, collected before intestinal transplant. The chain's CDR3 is CASSQVLATGNEQFF. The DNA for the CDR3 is TGCGCCAGCAGCCAAGTATTAGCGACAGGCAATGAGCAGTTCTTC.